A single sample gave rise to the 8 T cell receptor beta chains below, sequenced in a study of T cells in Graves' hyperthyroidism and ophthalmopathy. RNA transcripts gave rise to amplified TCR beta CDR3 regions. The HTBI set primed first-round TCR CDR3 RT-PCR. TCRdb reanalysed the multiplex PCR reads using MiXCR and keeps one entry per CDR3 protein. The table records hundreds of thousands of distinct CDR3 sequences, 12% to 15% of them present only once. Sequencing input: blood. Every receptor here comes from a woman aged 55-69 years with Graves' ophthalmopathy.

This clonotype was recorded at least ten times. The chain joins TRBV12-3 or TRBV12-4 to TRBJ2-7; D ambiguous. Trimming removed 2 bases from V and 4 bases from J, with 12 bases in between. The CDR3 has 14 amino acids. CDR3 in amino acids: CASSLKDGVYEQYF. Here the CDR3 DNA reads TGTGCCAGCAGTTTAAAGGACGGTGTGTACGAGCAGTACTTC.

In this sample, this clonotype turned up many times. The chain uses TRBV15 and TRBJ1-2; D unresolved. Germline CDR1 and CDR2: LNHNV and YYDKDF (reference sequence). This CDR3 has 14 amino acids. Trimming shortened V by 0 bases and J by 7 bases, and 12 bases separated the two germline ends. The CDR3 sequence is CATSRDSLSFGYTF. The CDR3 DNA reads TGTGCCACCAGCAGAGATTCATTGTCGTTTGGCTACACCTTC. The full variable domain, with the rest looked up from reference TRBV15 and TRBJ1-2, is DAMVIQNPRYQVTQFGKPVTLSCSQTLNHNVMYWYQQKSSQAPKLLFHYYDKDFNNEADTPDNFQSRRPNTSFCFLDIRSPGLGDTAMYLCATSRDSLSFGYTFGSGTRLTVV.

This clonotype has just one count. V usage is TRBV20-1 and J usage is TRBJ2-5; 8 nucleotides match TRBD2. CDR1 DFQATT and CDR2 SNEGSKA come from the germline V gene (reference sequence). Trimming took 6 bases from V and 4 from J; bases not matched to a gene: 10. The CDR3 covers 14 residues. The DNA for the CDR3 is TGCAGTGCAAGGATGCGGGAGGCTGGAGAGACCCAGTACTTC. Protein: CSARMREAGETQYF.

This clonotype was counted at least ten times. This chain uses TRBV12-3 or TRBV12-4 with TRBJ2-7; 13 nucleotides agree with TRBD2. The length of the CDR3 is 14 residues. Losses at the gene ends were 4 bases for V and 7 bases for J; bases not matched to a gene: 4. Written as DNA, the CDR3 is TGTGCCAGCAGTTGGACTAGCGGGAGAAATGAGCAGTACTTC. Amino acid sequence: CASSWTSGRNEQYF.

This clonotype appeared many times. The chain combines TRBV5-1 with TRBJ2-1; 8 bases match TRBD1. Germline V lookup: CDR1 SGHRS, CDR2 YFSETQ. CDR3 length: 15 amino acids. The V segment lost 4 bases and the J segment 1 base; nucleotides outside the gene matches: 4. The chain's CDR3 is CASSHRQGSYNEQFF. The CDR3, as DNA: TGCGCCAGCAGCCATAGACAGGGGTCCTACAATGAGCAGTTCTTC.

This clonotype has at least ten counts. The rearrangement joins TRBV27 to TRBJ2-1, with 9 bases aligning to TRBD2. Unmatched junction bases numbered 6, after V lost 6 bases and J lost 0 bases. Germline values: CDR1 MNHEY, CDR2 SMNVEV (reference sequence). This CDR3 is 16 amino acids long. Written as DNA, the CDR3 is TGTGCCAGCAGGAGAGCGGGAGGCCCCTCCTACAATGAGCAGTTCTTC. Protein: CASRRAGGPSYNEQFF.

This clonotype was recorded at least ten times. This chain joins TRBV6-1 and TRBJ1-2; 9 nucleotides align to TRBD1. The germline V gene has CDR1 MNHNS and CDR2 SASEGT. Trimming took 1 base from V and 4 from J; bases not matched to a gene: 1. CDR3 length: 14 residues. As DNA, the CDR3 is TGTGCCAGCAGTGAAGGGACAGGGGTCTATGGCTACACCTTC. Amino acid sequence: CASSEGTGVYGYTF.

This clonotype was seen ten or more times. CDR3 sequence (DNA): TGTGCCAGCAGCTTAGATCTCTGGGGCGCCGGTATAGCGGGAGTTTACAATGAGCAGTTCTTC. As protein: CASSLDLWGAGIAGVYNEQFF. This sequence joins TRBV11-2 and TRBJ2-1; 9 positions match TRBD2. The CDR3 loop spans 21 amino acids. The germline gives CDR1 SGHAT, CDR2 FQNNGV. With V trimmed by 0 bases and J by 4 bases, 19 bases remained unmatched. The full variable domain, completed using reference TRBV11-2 and TRBJ2-1, is EAGVAQSPRYKIIEKRQSVAFWCNPISGHATLYWYQQILGQGPKLLIQFQNNGVVDDSQLPKDRFSAERLKGVDSTLKIQPAKLEDSAVYLCASSLDLWGAGIAGVYNEQFFGPGTRLTVL.